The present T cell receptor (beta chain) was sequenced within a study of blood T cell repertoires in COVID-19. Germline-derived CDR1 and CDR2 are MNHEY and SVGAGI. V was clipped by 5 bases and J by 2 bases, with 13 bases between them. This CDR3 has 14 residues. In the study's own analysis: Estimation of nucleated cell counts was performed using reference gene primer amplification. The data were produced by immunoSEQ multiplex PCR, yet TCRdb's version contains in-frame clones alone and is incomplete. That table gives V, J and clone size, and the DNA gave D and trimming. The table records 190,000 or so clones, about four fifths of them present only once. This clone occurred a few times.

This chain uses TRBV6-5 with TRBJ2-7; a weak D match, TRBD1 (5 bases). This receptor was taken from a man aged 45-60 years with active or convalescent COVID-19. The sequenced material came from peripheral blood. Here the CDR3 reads CASSNGQETYEQYF. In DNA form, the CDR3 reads TGTGCCAGCAGTAACGGACAAGAAACCTACGAGCAGTACTTC.